This entry lists 28 T cell receptor beta chains sequenced from one sample in a study of blood T cell repertoires in COVID-19. Assay: immunoSEQ multiplex PCR; the TCRdb copy retains only in-frame clones and omits some. The profile covers around 60,000 clones, with 70% to 90% appearing a single time and 13% to 15% taken by the ten largest. The sequencing input was peripheral blood. These TCRs come from a woman aged 55-75 years with active COVID-19.

V is TRBV12-3 or TRBV12-4 and J is TRBJ2-5; D remains ambiguous. The CDR3 is 13 amino acids. Between the trimmed V and J ends, which lost 1 base and 3 bases, there was a span of 6 bases. This CDR3 is CASSLGSEETQYF. CDR3 nucleotide sequence: TGTGCCAGCAGTTTAGGTTCGGAAGAGACCCAGTACTTC.

This clone was recorded a few times. This chain links TRBV15 with TRBJ1-3, with D uncertain. Germline V gene lookup returns CDR1 LNHNV and CDR2 YYDKDF (reference sequence). The V gene lost 5 bases and the J gene lost 4 bases, with 12 bases spanning the gap. There are 14 residues in the CDR3. The CDR3 nucleotides read TGTGCCACCAGCCGGGGTTTGGGGGGAAACACCATATATTTT. Amino acids: CATSRGLGGNTIYF. Drawing the rest from reference TRBV15 and TRBJ1-3, the complete variable domain is DAMVIQNPRYQVTQFGKPVTLSCSQTLNHNVMYWYQQKSSQAPKLLFHYYDKDFNNEADTPDNFQSRRPNTSFCFLDIRSPGLGDTAMYLCATSRGLGGNTIYFGEGSWLTVV.

This clone occurred once. J is TRBJ2-7 and V is TRBV29-1; unclear D gene. Trimming took off 1 base at V and 3 bases at J, with 10 bases between the two ends. The CDR3 has 13 amino acids. Germline CDR1 is SQVTM and CDR2 is ANQGSEA. CDR3 bases: TGCAGCGTTGAAGGGCATTTTGGCTACGAGCAGTACTTC. The encoded protein is CSVEGHFGYEQYF.

The chain recombines TRBV5-6 with TRBJ2-2, with a weak D call TRBD1 (6 bases). The germline V gene has CDR1 SGHDT and CDR2 YYEEEE. V gave up 3 bases and J gave up 0 bases, with 9 bases separating them. The CDR3 consists of 15 residues. Written as DNA, the CDR3 is TGTGCCAGCAGCTACAGGGTGGCGAACACCGGGGAGCTGTTTTTT. Residues: CASSYRVANTGELFF.

This chain joins TRBV4-1 and TRBJ2-1; 9 nucleotides line up with TRBD2. With 0 bases clipped from V and 0 bases from J, the junction kept 18 bases outside the gene matches. The germline gives CDR1 MGHRA, CDR2 YSYEKL. This CDR3 is 22 amino acids long. CDR3 sequence: CASSQEGVWGAGGPSSYNEQFF. The CDR3 DNA reads as TGCGCCAGCAGCCAAGAAGGAGTCTGGGGAGCGGGGGGCCCCAGCTCCTACAATGAGCAGTTCTTC.

The chain joins TRBV12-3 or TRBV12-4 to TRBJ2-1; the match to TRBD2 covers 7 bases. Trimming took 8 bases from V and 7 from J; bases not matched to a gene: 8. This CDR3 spans 13 amino acids. In DNA form, the CDR3 reads TGTGCCAGCCTTCCGGACGGGAGGAATGAGCAGTTCTTC. Translated: CASLPDGRNEQFF.

V gene TRBV5-1 combines with J gene TRBJ2-1, with 10 bases that match TRBD1. Germline CDR1 SGHRS, CDR2 YFSETQ. V was clipped by 3 bases and J by 7 bases; unmatched bases: 10. This CDR3 is 16 amino acids long. The chain's CDR3 is CASSWYAPGQGNEQFF. The CDR3 nucleotides are TGCGCCAGCAGCTGGTATGCCCCGGGACAGGGGAATGAGCAGTTCTTC.

The chain carries TRBV6-2 or TRBV6-3 and TRBJ2-5, with TRBD2 matching 10 bases. The CDR3 contains 15 residues. Germline values: CDR1 MNHEY, CDR2 SVGEGT. Unmatched junction bases numbered 7, after V lost 4 bases and J lost 5 bases. Here the CDR3 reads CASSFQRGGWETQYF. The CDR3 region has the DNA TGTGCCAGCAGTTTCCAGCGGGGGGGCTGGGAGACCCAGTACTTC.

The chain recombines TRBV6-9 with TRBJ1-5; TRBD1 aligns across 7 bases. There are 17 residues in the CDR3. V shed 0 bases, J shed 0 bases, and the junction held 5 bases outside the gene matches. The germline V gene encodes CDR1 MNHGY and CDR2 SVAAGI. CDR3 loop: CASSYSGTADSNQPQHF. CDR3 DNA: TGTGCCAGCAGTTATTCGGGGACAGCGGATAGCAATCAGCCCCAGCATTTT.

The chain carries TRBV11-2 and TRBJ2-1, with TRBD1 as a possible D gene (6 bases). V lost 7 bases, J lost 8 bases, and 15 bases lay in between. Per the germline V gene, CDR1 is SGHAT and CDR2 is FQNNGV. The CDR3 loop spans 13 amino acids. This CDR3 reads CASKKQGPHEQFF. CDR3 nucleotides: TGTGCCAGCAAAAAACAGGGCCCACATGAGCAGTTCTTC. Complete variable domain (other parts from reference TRBV11-2 and TRBJ2-1): EAGVAQSPRYKIIEKRQSVAFWCNPISGHATLYWYQQILGQGPKLLIQFQNNGVVDDSQLPKDRFSAERLKGVDSTLKIQPAKLEDSAVYLCASKKQGPHEQFFGPGTRLTVL.

This clone came up once. The CDR3 DNA follows: TGTGCCAGCAGCTTGGGGGGAGGGGCAGTAGTTGAAAAACTGTTTTTT. Amino acid sequence: CASSLGGGAVVEKLFF. This sequence joins TRBV7-2 and TRBJ1-4; a possible D gene is TRBD1 (5 bases). Trimming cost V 3 bases and J 7 bases, with 18 bases left between them. Germline V CDR1 and CDR2: SGHTA, FQGNSA. This CDR3 spans 16 amino acids.

The chain combines TRBV5-1 with TRBJ1-1, with D unclear. The germline CDR1 and CDR2 sequences are SGHRS and YFSETQ. V lost 0 bases and J 0 bases, leaving 9 bases between the germline ends. The CDR3 is 15 amino acids. The CDR3 protein is CASSLAPEMNTEAFF. Written as DNA, the CDR3 is TGCGCCAGCAGCTTGGCCCCGGAGATGAACACTGAAGCTTTCTTT.

The chain employs TRBV4-2 and TRBJ2-3; 12 bases line up with TRBD2. CDR1 and CDR2 (germline): LGHNA, YNFKEQ. The V and J ends lost 1 base and 3 bases, in that order; junction bases with no gene match: 8. This CDR3 contains 18 residues. CDR3 amino acids: CASSQVPSGGASTDTQYF. CDR3 bases: TGTGCCAGCAGCCAAGTCCCTAGCGGGGGGGCGTCAACAGATACGCAGTATTTT.

V and J are TRBV6-2 or TRBV6-3 and TRBJ2-5; a possible D gene is TRBD1 (5 bases). Germline V CDR1 and CDR2: MNHEY, SVGEGT. V lost 6 bases and J lost 3, with 20 bases in between. This CDR3 comprises 16 residues. This chain's CDR3 is CASSEKGPWGKETQYF. CDR3 sequence (DNA): TGTGCCAGCAGCGAAAAGGGTCCCTGGGGCAAAGAGACCCAGTACTTC.

V is TRBV11-2 and J is TRBJ2-5; no clear D. In germline, CDR1 is SGHAT, CDR2 FQNNGV. This CDR3 has 15 residues. The germline V and J ends were trimmed by 0 bases and 3 bases, with 11 bases remaining between them. The CDR3 reads CASSLDQVVEETQYF. The CDR3 DNA is TGTGCCAGCAGCTTAGATCAGGTGGTCGAAGAGACCCAGTACTTC.

V usage is TRBV6-5 and J usage is TRBJ1-2; tentatively, D is TRBD1 (6 bases). CDR1 is MNHEY, CDR2 SVGAGI, per germline. Trimming pared 0 bases from V and 4 bases from J, leaving 6 bases between. The CDR3 totals 13 residues. CDR3 in amino acids: CASSYSGGYGYTF. CDR3 coding DNA: TGTGCCAGCAGTTACTCAGGGGGCTATGGCTACACCTTC.

The chain employs TRBV6-6 and TRBJ2-3; 13 positions agree with TRBD2. Germline CDR1 and CDR2: MNHNY and SVGAGI (reference sequence). V was pared by 6 bases and J by 5 bases, with 5 bases of the junction left unmatched. CDR3 length: 15 amino acids. The DNA of the CDR3 is TGTGCCAGCAGCCGGACTAGCGGGGGAGGAGATACGCAGTATTTT. It codes for CASSRTSGGGDTQYF.

The chain couples TRBV19 to TRBJ1-2; 7 positions agree with TRBD1. The CDR3 covers 13 residues. Germline CDR1 LNHDA, CDR2 SQIVND (reference sequence). J gave up 5 bases and V 7 bases, and 7 bases lay outside the gene matches. The DNA of the CDR3 is TGTGCCAGTAATAACCGGGACAGTTATGGCTACACCTTC. The encoded protein is CASNNRDSYGYTF.

The chain has TRBV6-1 and TRBJ2-1; D is perhaps TRBD2 (6 bases). V was cut by 1 base and J by 12 bases, with 13 bases left in between. The CDR3 extends over 13 amino acids. Germline V gene lookup returns CDR1 MNHNS and CDR2 SASEGT. For the CDR3, the DNA is TGTGCCAGCAGTGAAGTCCGGGGGAAGGGGCAGTTCTTC. As protein: CASSEVRGKGQFF.

V usage is TRBV10-3 and J usage is TRBJ1-6; unclear D gene. Germline assignment: CDR1 ENHRY and CDR2 SYGVKD. This CDR3 contains 16 residues. V was shortened by 2 bases and J by 0 bases, with 8 bases between the two germline ends. CDR3 DNA sequence: TGTGCCATCAGTGAGAGCGAAAGCTCCTATAATTCACCCCTCCACTTT. As protein: CAISESESSYNSPLHF.

The rearrangement links TRBV18 to TRBJ1-2; 9 nucleotides line up with TRBD1. CDR3 length: 16 amino acids. Unmatched junction bases numbered 9, after V lost 3 bases and J lost 4 bases. Per germline, CDR1 KGHSH and CDR2 LQKENI. The CDR3 loop is CASSPGQGRGLYGYTF. The CDR3 DNA follows: TGTGCCAGCTCACCCGGACAGGGGAGAGGGCTCTATGGCTACACCTTC.

The chain carries TRBV30 and TRBJ2-7; 10 bases fit TRBD2. CDR1 and CDR2 (germline): GTSNPN, SVGIG (reference sequence). With V trimmed by 5 bases and J by 2 bases, 6 bases remained unmatched. The CDR3 loop spans 14 amino acids. This chain's CDR3 is CAWASGGHTYEQYF. DNA of the CDR3: TGTGCCTGGGCTAGCGGGGGCCATACCTACGAGCAGTACTTC.

This chain uses TRBV19 with TRBJ1-5, with D maybe TRBD1 (5 bases). The V end lost 7 bases, the J end lost 7 bases, and 17 bases lay between the germline ends. Germline CDR1 LNHDA, CDR2 SQIVND (reference sequence). The CDR3 runs to 14 residues. The CDR3 here is CASTPGRGGQPQHF. CDR3 in DNA: TGTGCCAGTACCCCGGGGAGGGGAGGACAGCCCCAGCATTTT.

The chain employs TRBV9 and TRBJ2-1; tentative D call: TRBD2 (6 bases). Germline V gene sequence: CDR1 SGDLS, CDR2 YYNGEE. CDR3 length: 16 residues. Deletions cut 2 bases from V and 0 bases from J, with 12 bases between. The CDR3 region is CASSVYAGSSYNEQFF. CDR3 coding DNA: TGTGCCAGCAGCGTTTACGCGGGGAGCTCCTACAATGAGCAGTTCTTC.

The gene calls are TRBV6-2 or TRBV6-3 and TRBJ2-1; a weak D match, TRBD1 (6 bases). V lost 0 bases to trimming and J lost 2 bases, with 14 bases between them. The CDR3 has 17 amino acids. Germline V gene lookup returns CDR1 MNHEY and CDR2 SVGEGT. The chain's CDR3 is CASSYSDSARAYNEQFF. Written as DNA, the CDR3 is TGTGCCAGCAGTTACTCGGACAGTGCTCGGGCCTACAATGAGCAGTTCTTC.

The chain carries TRBV7-3 and TRBJ2-4; a possible D gene is TRBD1 (5 bases). This CDR3 is built from 17 residues. CDR1 is SGHTA, CDR2 FQGTGA, per germline. Trimming removed 5 bases at V and 0 bases at J, with 17 bases between. CDR3 loop: CASSPPPGCLAKNIQYF. The CDR3 bases are TGTGCCAGCAGCCCCCCCCCAGGGTGCCTAGCCAAAAACATTCAGTACTTC.

CDR3 in amino acids: CASSLGQFYGYTF. The CDR3 nucleotides read TGTGCCAGCAGCTTAGGGCAGTTCTATGGCTACACCTTC. The V and J genes are TRBV7-6 and TRBJ1-2, with D uncertain. Trimming stripped 1 base from V and 4 bases from J, with 7 bases between. The germline gives CDR1 SGHVS, CDR2 FNYEAQ. The CDR3 covers 13 residues.

This chain uses TRBV7-2 with TRBJ2-1; 9 positions match TRBD2. The V gene's germline CDR1 is SGHTA and CDR2 FQGNSA. CDR3 length equals 16 residues. J was trimmed by 6 bases and V by 0 bases; bases with no gene match: 6. In DNA, the CDR3 is TGTGCCAGCAGCTTAGCGAGTTTAGCGGGGGTCAATGAGCAGTTCTTC. It translates to CASSLASLAGVNEQFF.